These 14 T cell receptor beta chains share one sample of origin, sequenced in a study of shared clonotypes between healthy human individuals. The table came from immunoSEQ multiplex PCR; TCRdb's copy has only in-frame clones and leaves some out. The profile shows about 1.1 million clones, approximately 77% of them singletons. Specimen: memory CD4+ T cells from PBMCs. Subset noted: CD45RA-negative fraction. Receptor source: a man younger than 35 in good health. Some clones in this sample may be carry-over from other donors' samples.

This sequence joins TRBV6-1 and TRBJ2-3; TRBD1 aligns across 7 bases. CDR1 and CDR2 (germline): MNHNS, SASEGT. CDR3 size: 15 residues. V was clipped by 6 bases and J by 5 bases; unmatched bases: 11. For the CDR3, the DNA is TGTGCCAGCAGCTCTCCCGACAGGGCAAAAGATACGCAGTATTTT. As protein: CASSSPDRAKDTQYF.

The rearrangement uses TRBV7-8 and TRBJ2-1; 11 bases are shared with TRBD2. V lost 4 bases, J lost 9 bases, and 8 bases stayed unmatched. The CDR3 length is 15 residues. The germline CDR1 and CDR2 sequences are SGHVS and FQNEAQ. Here the CDR3 reads CASSSRLAGRGEQFF. CDR3 DNA: TGTGCCAGCAGCTCCAGACTAGCGGGAAGGGGTGAGCAGTTCTTC.

The chain uses TRBV2 and TRBJ2-7; the D gene is possibly TRBD2 (5 bases). CDR1 and CDR2 from the germline V gene are SNHLY and FYNNEI. The CDR3 runs 14 residues. Trimming pared 7 bases from V and 2 bases from J, leaving 15 bases between. The CDR3 DNA sequence: TGTGCCAGCATTCCGGACGGAGGCCCCTACGAGCAGTACTTC. Its translation is CASIPDGGPYEQYF.

The chain couples TRBV5-4 to TRBJ2-2, with TRBD1 identical over 7 bases. The J segment lost 7 bases and the V segment lost 0 bases, leaving 3 bases of the junction unmatched. This CDR3 region has 14 residues. Germline V gene sequence: CDR1 SGHNT, CDR2 YYREEE (reference sequence). CDR3 amino acids: CASSLEQGIGELFF. In DNA form, the CDR3 reads TGTGCCAGCAGCTTGGAACAGGGGATCGGGGAGCTGTTTTTT.

The genes are TRBV7-9 and TRBJ1-2, with a possible D match to TRBD1 (5 bases). Germline CDR1 reads SEHNR; CDR2 reads FQNEAQ (reference sequence). Trimming took off 5 bases at V and 7 bases at J, with 17 bases between the two ends. The length of the CDR3 is 14 residues. This CDR3 reads CASSPTGVDGGYTF. Written as DNA, the CDR3 is TGTGCCAGCAGCCCCACGGGGGTTGACGGTGGCTACACCTTC.

V and J are TRBV10-3 and TRBJ2-3; 8 bases fit TRBD2. CDR1 ENHRY and CDR2 SYGVKD come from the germline V gene. V dropped 4 bases and J dropped 0; count of bases not matched to a gene: 3. The CDR3 extends over 15 amino acids. CDR3 sequence (DNA): TGTGCCATCAGTGTAGCGGGAACTAGCACAGATACGCAGTATTTT. Its protein is CAISVAGTSTDTQYF.

Note on this clone: A much bigger clone sits one base away, suggesting this may be a read error. Other DNA variants within this sample encode the same CDR3. The chain recombines TRBV7-2 with TRBJ2-7; D gene ambiguous. V lost 5 bases and J 5 bases, leaving 7 bases between the germline ends. Germline V CDR1 and CDR2: SGHTA, FQGNSA. This CDR3 is 11 amino acids long. CDR3 in amino acids: CASSLGDEQYF. The CDR3 DNA follows: TGTGCCAGCAGCCTAGGTGACGAGCAGTACTTC.

The rearrangement joins TRBV6-1 to TRBJ1-5; tentative D call: TRBD1 (5 bases). Germline-derived CDR1 and CDR2 are MNHNS and SASEGT. CDR3 size: 14 residues. V dropped 2 bases and J dropped 11 bases, with 16 bases sitting between them. The CDR3 sequence is CASSERFGDLTQHF. The CDR3 DNA follows: TGTGCCAGCAGTGAAAGGTTCGGGGACCTAACCCAGCATTTT.

The chain combines TRBV28 with TRBJ2-5; a weak D match, TRBD2 (6 bases). The V gene's germline CDR1 is MDHEN and CDR2 SYDVKM. CDR3 length: 15 residues. The germline V and J ends were trimmed by 5 bases and 2 bases, with 15 bases remaining between them. The CDR3 coding sequence is TGTGCCAGCAGTCCCCGGGGAGGTGCGCAAGAGACCCAGTACTTC. Translated: CASSPRGGAQETQYF.

The chain has TRBV10-3 and TRBJ1-1, with 9 positions matching TRBD1. Germline assignment: CDR1 ENHRY and CDR2 SYGVKD. Trimming at V came to 3 bases and at J to 6 bases, leaving 5 bases not matched to a gene. This CDR3 has 14 residues. The chain's CDR3 is CAISDRDRAAEAFF. CDR3 in DNA: TGTGCCATCAGTGACCGGGACAGGGCGGCTGAAGCTTTCTTT.

This clone was counted only a few times. CDR3 loop: CASSLWNRGPTDTQYF. The DNA of the CDR3 is TGTGCCAGCAGCTTATGGAACAGGGGGCCCACAGATACGCAGTATTTT. The chain recombines TRBV7-2 with TRBJ2-3, with 9 bases fitting TRBD1. Germline V gene lookup returns CDR1 SGHTA and CDR2 FQGNSA. The J segment lost 2 bases and the V segment lost 2 bases, leaving 5 bases of the junction unmatched. The CDR3 has 16 residues.

This chain uses TRBV5-4 with TRBJ1-1; no reliable D call. The CDR3 has 16 amino acids. V shed 4 bases and J shed 0 bases, with 16 bases lying between them. Germline CDR1 SGHNT, CDR2 YYREEE (reference sequence). The CDR3 sequence: CASSPRNPSLNTEAFF. The CDR3 DNA reads as TGTGCCAGCAGCCCCAGGAACCCATCCCTGAACACTGAAGCTTTCTTT.

This chain uses TRBV6-5 with TRBJ1-2; 7 bases align to TRBD1. V dropped 6 bases and J dropped 8; count of bases not matched to a gene: 12. Germline V gene data show CDR1 as MNHEY and CDR2 as SVGAGI. The CDR3 contains 14 residues. CDR3 amino acids: CASRTSTGRKGYTF. The DNA of the CDR3 is TGTGCCAGCAGAACCTCGACAGGGCGGAAGGGCTACACCTTC.

V gene TRBV30 combines with J gene TRBJ1-4; no firm D call. The CDR3 is made up of 12 amino acids. CDR1 is GTSNPN and CDR2 is SVGIG in the germline V gene (reference sequence). V was cut by 2 bases and J by 7 bases, with 8 bases left in between. CDR3 nucleotides: TGTGCCTGGAGTCCTGGAGTTGAAAAACTGTTTTTT. This gives the protein CAWSPGVEKLFF.